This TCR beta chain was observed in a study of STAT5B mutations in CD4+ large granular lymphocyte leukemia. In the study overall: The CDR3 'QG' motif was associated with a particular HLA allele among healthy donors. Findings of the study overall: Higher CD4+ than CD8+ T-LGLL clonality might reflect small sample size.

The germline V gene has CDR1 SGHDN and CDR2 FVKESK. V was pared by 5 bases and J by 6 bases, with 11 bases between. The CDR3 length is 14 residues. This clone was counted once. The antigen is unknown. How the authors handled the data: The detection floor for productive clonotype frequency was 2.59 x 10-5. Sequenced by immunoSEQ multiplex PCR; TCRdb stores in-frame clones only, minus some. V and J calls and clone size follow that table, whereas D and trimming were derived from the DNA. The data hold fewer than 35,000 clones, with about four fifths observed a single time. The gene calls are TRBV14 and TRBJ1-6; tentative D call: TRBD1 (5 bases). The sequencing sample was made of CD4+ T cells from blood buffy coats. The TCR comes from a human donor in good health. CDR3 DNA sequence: TGTGCCAGCAGCGAACGACAGATTAATTCACCCCTCCACTTT. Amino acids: CASSERQINSPLHF.